Below, one TCR beta chain is given with its context. The record originates from a study of blood T cell repertoires in COVID-19. Under the authors' procedure: How many nucleated cells were present was estimated from reference gene primer amplification. TCRdb keeps only in-frame clones here, not all; method: immunoSEQ multiplex PCR. That table furnishes V, J and clone size, whereas the DNA furnished D and trimming. The data hold 200,000 to 250,000 clones, with more than 85% observed a single time. CDR1 and CDR2 from the germline V gene are GTSNPN and SVGIG (reference sequence). The V end lost 2 bases, the J end lost 5 bases, and 9 bases lay between the germline ends. The CDR3 length is 12 residues.

The rearrangement uses TRBV30 and TRBJ1-2; a possible D gene is TRBD1 (6 bases). This TCR was sampled from a man in his 60s with COVID-19, enrolled during active disease. Sequenced sample: peripheral blood. The CDR3 sequence is CAWSPGAYGYTF. As DNA, the CDR3 is TGTGCCTGGAGTCCAGGGGCTTATGGCTACACCTTC.